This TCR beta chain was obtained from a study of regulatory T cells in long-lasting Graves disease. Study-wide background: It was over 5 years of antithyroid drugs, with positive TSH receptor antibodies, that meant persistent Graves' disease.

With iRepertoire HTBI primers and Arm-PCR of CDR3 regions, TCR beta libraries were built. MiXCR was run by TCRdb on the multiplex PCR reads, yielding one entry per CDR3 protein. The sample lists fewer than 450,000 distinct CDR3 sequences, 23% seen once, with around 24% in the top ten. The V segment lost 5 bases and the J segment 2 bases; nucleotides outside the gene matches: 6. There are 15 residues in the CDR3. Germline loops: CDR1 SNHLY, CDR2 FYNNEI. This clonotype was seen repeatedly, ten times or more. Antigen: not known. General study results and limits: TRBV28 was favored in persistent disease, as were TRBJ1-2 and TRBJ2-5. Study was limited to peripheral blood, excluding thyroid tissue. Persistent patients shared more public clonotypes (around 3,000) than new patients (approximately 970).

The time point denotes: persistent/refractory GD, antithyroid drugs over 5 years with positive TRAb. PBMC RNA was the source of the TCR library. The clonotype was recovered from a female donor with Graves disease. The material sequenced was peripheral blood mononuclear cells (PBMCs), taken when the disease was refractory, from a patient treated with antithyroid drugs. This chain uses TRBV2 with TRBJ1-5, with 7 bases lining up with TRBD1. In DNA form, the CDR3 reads TGTGCCAGCAGTATACAGGGGAAGGGCAATCAGCCCCAGCATTTT. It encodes CASSIQGKGNQPQHF.